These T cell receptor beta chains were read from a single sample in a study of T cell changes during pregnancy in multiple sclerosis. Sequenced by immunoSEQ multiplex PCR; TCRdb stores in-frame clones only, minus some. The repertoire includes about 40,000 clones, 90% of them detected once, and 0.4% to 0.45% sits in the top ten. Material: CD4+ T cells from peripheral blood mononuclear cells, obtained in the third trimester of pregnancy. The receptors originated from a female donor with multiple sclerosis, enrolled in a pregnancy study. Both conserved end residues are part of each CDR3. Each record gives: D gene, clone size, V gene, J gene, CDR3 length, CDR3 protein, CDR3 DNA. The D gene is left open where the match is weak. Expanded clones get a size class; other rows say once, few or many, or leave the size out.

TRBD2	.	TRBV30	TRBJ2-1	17	CAWSAWTSGRAMNEQFF	TGTGCCTGGAGTGCCTGGACTAGCGGGAGGGCCATGAATGAGCAGTTCTTC
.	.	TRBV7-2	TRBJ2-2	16	CASSTDRLTNTGELFF	TGTGCCAGCAGCACCGATCGACTAACCAACACCGGGGAGCTGTTTTTT
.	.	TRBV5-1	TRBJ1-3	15	CASSASGNSGNTIYF	TGCGCCAGCAGCGCCTCAGGGAACTCTGGAAACACCATATATTTT
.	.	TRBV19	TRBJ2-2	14	CASSTGRGTGELFF	TGTGCCAGTAGTACCGGGAGAGGCACCGGGGAGCTGTTTTTT
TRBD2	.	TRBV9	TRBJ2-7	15	CASSATSGSSGEQYF	TGTGCCAGCAGCGCGACTAGCGGGAGTTCTGGCGAGCAGTACTTC
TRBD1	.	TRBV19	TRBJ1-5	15	CASSFPGGRNQPQHF	TGTGCCAGTAGTTTCCCAGGGGGGCGGAATCAGCCCCAGCATTTT
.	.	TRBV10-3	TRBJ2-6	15	CAISEYQTGANVLTF	TGTGCCATCTCAGAATATCAGACTGGGGCCAACGTCCTGACTTTC
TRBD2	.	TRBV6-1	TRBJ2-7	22	CASSEDYSGRQGLVGFGYEQYF	TGTGCCAGCAGTGAAGACTATAGCGGGAGGCAGGGGCTCGTAGGTTTTGGCTACGAGCAGTACTTC
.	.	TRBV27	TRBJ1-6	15	CASSLPRSYNSPLHF	TGTGCCAGCAGTCTTCCTCGTTCCTATAATTCACCCCTCCACTTT
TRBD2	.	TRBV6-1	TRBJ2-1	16	CASSEVAGGSYNEQFF	TGTGCCAGCAGTGAAGTAGCGGGAGGGTCCTACAATGAGCAGTTCTTC
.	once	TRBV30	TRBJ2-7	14	CAWSRDRKPYEQYF	TGTGCCTGGAGCAGAGACAGGAAACCCTACGAGCAGTACTTC
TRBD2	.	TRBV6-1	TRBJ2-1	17	CASSGTSGRTSYNEQFF	TGTGCCAGCAGTGGGACTAGCGGAAGGACCTCCTACAATGAGCAGTTCTTC
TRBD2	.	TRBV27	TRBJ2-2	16	CASSLYTGGSTGELFF	TGTGCCAGCAGTTTATATACGGGAGGGAGCACCGGGGAGCTGTTTTTT
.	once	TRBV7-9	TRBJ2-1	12	CASSSVNNEQFF	TGTGCCAGCAGCTCGGTTAACAATGAGCAGTTCTTC
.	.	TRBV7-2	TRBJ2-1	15	CASSLAHSSYNEQFF	TGTGCCAGCAGCTTAGCGCACAGCTCCTACAATGAGCAGTTCTTC
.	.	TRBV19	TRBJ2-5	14	CASKGLGGQETQYF	TGTGCCAGTAAGGGACTCGGGGGCCAAGAGACCCAGTACTTC
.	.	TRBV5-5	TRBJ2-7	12	CASSLFGYEQYF	TGTGCCAGCAGCTTGTTCGGCTACGAGCAGTACTTC
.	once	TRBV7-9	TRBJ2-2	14	CASSFLTYTGELFF	TGTGCCAGCAGCTTCCTCACTTACACCGGGGAGCTGTTTTTT
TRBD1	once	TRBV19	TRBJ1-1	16	CASGSGTGDWVTEAFF	TGTGCCAGCGGATCCGGGACAGGGGATTGGGTCACTGAAGCTTTCTTT
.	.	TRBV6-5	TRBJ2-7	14	CASSYSDNSYEQYF	TGTGCCAGCAGTTACTCGGACAACTCCTACGAGCAGTACTTC
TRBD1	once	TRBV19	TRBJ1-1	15	CASSSPGTGNTEAFF	TGTGCCAGTAGCTCGCCAGGGACAGGGAACACTGAAGCTTTCTTT
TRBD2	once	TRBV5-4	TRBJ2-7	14	CALSEGGSSNEQYF	TGTGCCCTCAGCGAGGGCGGGAGCTCCAACGAGCAGTACTTC
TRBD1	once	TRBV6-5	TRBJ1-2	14	CASRRTGEGYGYTF	TGTGCCAGCAGACGGACAGGGGAGGGCTATGGCTACACCTTC
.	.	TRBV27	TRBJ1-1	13	CASFGQINTEAFF	TGTGCCAGCTTCGGACAGATAAACACTGAAGCTTTCTTT
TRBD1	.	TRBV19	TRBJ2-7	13	CASSRDRGDEQYF	TGTGCCAGTAGTAGGGACAGGGGGGACGAGCAGTACTTC
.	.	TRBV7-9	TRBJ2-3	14	CASSLAGGTDTQYF	TGTGCCAGCAGCTTAGCGGGGGGAACAGATACGCAGTATTTT